This T cell receptor beta chain was sequenced for a study of identical twins. Looked up from germline, CDR1 is SGHVS and CDR2 is FNYEAQ. Trimming took off 4 bases at V and 2 bases at J, with 10 bases between the two ends. The CDR3 spans 14 residues. A few counts support this clonotype. Its target is not known. General study findings and limits: Excess low generation probability was seen in twin-shared out-of-frame alpha sequences. Invariant MAIT and iNKT cells may have partly biased zero-insertion analyses.

TCRdb reprocessed the 5' RACE reads with MiXCR, giving one entry per CDR3 protein. Of under 450,000 distinct CDR3 sequences listed, roughly 18% are singletons. The source material was naive T cells sorted from blood. The clonotype originates from a man aged 50 or older in good health. The genes are TRBV7-6 and TRBJ2-3; D is ambiguous. The CDR3 reads CASSSASHTDTQYF. Here the CDR3 DNA reads TGTGCCAGCAGCTCAGCGAGCCACACAGATACGCAGTATTTT.